These 28 T cell receptor beta chains originate from one sample sequenced in a study of T cell clonality in common variable immunodeficiency. Profiling relied on immunoSEQ multiplex PCR, and the TCRdb table lists in-frame clones only, not all of them. The specimen has 51,000 or so clones, none found just once. The sample taken for sequencing was peripheral blood mononuclear cells. The source of these receptors is a person between 18 and 75 years old in good health.

This clone was observed a few times. The CDR3 extends 3 residues past the end of the read, so its final part is completed from the germline J gene. The chain recombines TRBV2 with TRBJ1-4; perhaps TRBD1 as D (5 bases). The V end was cut by 7 bases, the J end by 7 bases, with 13 bases between. The CDR3 has 13 residues. The germline V gene has CDR1 SNHLY and CDR2 FYNNEI. Incomplete CDR3 DNA: TGTGCCAGCAACTTACAGGACCGTGAAAAA. This gives the protein CASNLQDREK. The whole CDR3 is CASNLQDREKLFF.

This clone was counted at least ten times. The CDR3 end is not reached by the read, which stops 3 residues before it; the germline J gene fills it in. The chain couples TRBV20-1 to TRBJ2-7, with 9 bases fitting TRBD1. This CDR3 contains 14 residues. Trimming cost V 5 bases and J 3 bases; bases outside gene matches: 8. From germline, CDR1 is DFQATT and CDR2 SNEGSKA (reference sequence). The CDR3 sequence is CSAPQRDRVYEQYF. The DNA read from the CDR3 is TGCAGTGCTCCCCAGCGGGACAGGGTCTACGAG.

This clone was recorded many times. The read ends 3 residues shy of where the CDR3 ends; the end is completed using the germline J gene. This chain joins TRBV29-1 and TRBJ2-5, with D possibly being TRBD2 (6 bases). V shed 4 bases and J shed 5 bases, with 11 bases lying between them. Germline loops: CDR1 SQVTM, CDR2 ANQGSEA. The CDR3 runs to 12 residues. CDR3 DNA, as far as it was read: TGCAGCGTTGTAGCGGTCGTGGAGACC. Amino acid sequence: CSVVAVVET. From start to end, the CDR3 is CSVVAVVETQYF. The whole variable domain, remainder taken from reference TRBV29-1 and TRBJ2-5, is SAVISQKPSRDICQRGTSLTIQCQVDSQVTMMFWYRQQPGQSLTLIATANQGSEATYESGFVIDKFPISRPNLTFSTLTVSNMSPEDSSIYLCSVVAVVETQYFGPGTRLLVL.

At least ten counts were recorded for this clone. The DNA ends 3 residues before the CDR3 does, and the rest of the CDR3 is filled in from the germline J gene. The chain recombines TRBV20-1 with TRBJ2-1; D is perhaps TRBD2 (6 bases). This CDR3 has 14 amino acids. Trimming stripped 0 bases from V and 6 bases from J, with 12 bases between. Germline V gene sequence: CDR1 DFQATT, CDR2 SNEGSKA (reference sequence). CDR3 loop: CSARDRRGVNEQFF. The CDR3 bases that were read are TGCAGTGCTAGAGATCGGCGCGGGGTCAATGAG.

In this sample, this clone turned up many times. The sequenced fragment ends 3 residues before the CDR3 boundary, so the rest is inferred from the germline J gene. The chain joins TRBV18 to TRBJ2-7; D might be TRBD1 (6 bases). This CDR3 has 13 residues. V lost 8 bases and J 1 base, leaving 12 bases between the germline ends. The germline CDR1 and CDR2 sequences are KGHSH and LQKENI. The covered CDR3 bases are TGTGCCAGCGGACCGGACAGTTCCTACGAG. Amino acid sequence: CASGPDSSYE. The full-length CDR3 reads as CASGPDSSYEQYF.

This clone came up many times. The CDR3 loop is CASSPTYRETQYF. The sequenced part of the CDR3 DNA is TGTGCCAGCTCACCGACATACCGAGAGACC. The chain links TRBV18 to TRBJ2-5; D unresolved. The read is 3 residues too short to cover the CDR3 end, so that end is filled in from the germline J gene. The CDR3 is made up of 13 amino acids. V dropped 3 bases and J dropped 4 bases, with 9 bases sitting between them. The V gene's germline CDR1 is KGHSH and CDR2 LQKENI. The full variable domain, in which reference TRBV18 and TRBJ2-5 provide the parts outside the CDR3, is NAGVMQNPRHLVRRRGQEARLRCSPMKGHSHVYWYRQLPEEGLKFMVYLQKENIIDESGMPKERFSAEFPKEGPSILRIQQVVRGDSAAYFCASSPTYRETQYFGPGTRLLVL.

This clone has ten or more counts. Read coverage stops 3 residues before the CDR3 terminus; the germline J gene supplies the remainder. The chain combines TRBV18 with TRBJ2-2, with D hard to call. In germline, CDR1 is KGHSH, CDR2 LQKENI. Trimming took off 3 bases at V and 6 bases at J, with 11 bases between the two ends. This CDR3 has 14 amino acids. CDR3 sequence: CASSPSIQSGELFF. CDR3 bases read: TGTGCCAGCTCACCCTCAATCCAGTCCGGGGAG.

About this clone: The sequenced fragment ends 3 residues before the CDR3 boundary, so the rest is inferred from the germline J gene. Other DNA sequences in this sample translate to the same CDR3. This rearrangement joins TRBV7-9 to TRBJ1-3; the D gene is possibly TRBD1 (6 bases). The CDR3 covers 15 residues. CDR1 and CDR2 from the germline V gene are SEHNR and FQNEAQ (reference sequence). Between the trimmed V and J ends, which lost 5 bases and 0 bases, there was a span of 11 bases. The CDR3 loop is CASSRQESSGNTIYF. CDR3 DNA (partial): TGTGCCAGCAGCCGACAGGAGAGCTCTGGAAACACC.

Many counts were recorded for this clone. The read ends 3 residues shy of where the CDR3 ends; the end is completed using the germline J gene. The rearrangement joins TRBV4-1 to TRBJ2-7, with 8 nucleotides matching TRBD2. Germline assignment: CDR1 MGHRA and CDR2 YSYEKL. V lost 0 bases, J lost 3 bases, and 7 bases stayed unmatched. The CDR3 contains 16 residues. CDR3 protein: CASSQDLGLAGYEQYF. Partial CDR3 DNA: TGCGCCAGCAGCCAAGACCTGGGGCTAGCGGGCTACGAG.

This clone was recorded many times. The read falls 3 residues short of the CDR3 end, and the missing part is taken from the germline J gene. The gene calls are TRBV5-5 and TRBJ2-7, with D hard to call. The CDR3 spans 11 residues. CDR1 is SGHKS and CDR2 is YYEKEE in the germline V gene (reference sequence). Trimming stripped 2 bases from V and 3 bases from J, with 3 bases between. This CDR3 reads CASSFLYEQYF. The DNA read from the CDR3 is TGTGCCAGCAGCTTCCTCTACGAG.

The table lists this clone with many counts. The missing CDR3 end, 3 residues past where the read stops, is filled in from the germline J gene. V gene TRBV7-2 combines with J gene TRBJ1-1; D perhaps matches TRBD1 (6 bases). Germline V CDR1 and CDR2: SGHTA, FQGNSA. The CDR3 extends over 14 amino acids. V was trimmed by 5 bases and J by 5 bases, leaving 15 bases between them. The covered CDR3 bases are TGTGCCAGCAGCGGCAGGGGCGGTGGGACTGAA. It is translated as CASSGRGGGTE. The CDR3, in full, reads CASSGRGGGTEAFF.

This clone was picked up a small number of times. From the germline J gene comes the end of the CDR3, since the read stops 3 residues before it. V usage is TRBV19 and J usage is TRBJ2-6, with D perhaps TRBD1 (5 bases). Looked up from germline, CDR1 is LNHDA and CDR2 is SQIVND (reference sequence). V shed 4 bases and J shed 4 bases, with 11 bases lying between them. The CDR3 length is 15 residues. CDR3 DNA, as far as it was read: TGTGCCAGTAGTAAAGCAGGGTACGGGGCCAACGTC. This translates into CASSKAGYGANV. The whole CDR3 protein reads CASSKAGYGANVLTF.

This clone was detected many times. Sequencing ends 3 residues short of the CDR3 end; the germline J gene provides the rest. The chain combines TRBV6-1 with TRBJ1-3, with unresolved D. The CDR3 runs to 16 residues. The V gene lost 4 bases and the J gene lost 0 bases, with 13 bases spanning the gap. Germline V gives CDR1 MNHNS, CDR2 SASEGT. The CDR3 is CASSGAAAGSGNTIYF. The part of the CDR3 DNA that was read is TGTGCCAGCAGTGGCGCCGCCGCTGGCTCTGGAAACACC.

This clone has a count of ten or more. The read stops 3 residues short of the end of the CDR3; the missing end is completed from the germline J gene. The chain combines TRBV19 with TRBJ2-5, with a tentative D call TRBD1 (6 bases). Trimming removed 0 bases at V and 4 bases at J, with 9 bases between. Germline V gene sequence: CDR1 LNHDA, CDR2 SQIVND (reference sequence). This CDR3 is built from 14 residues. The CDR3 DNA, read in part, is TGTGCCAGTAGTATAGATGGCAGGGGAGAGACC. Encoded protein: CASSIDGRGET. The full CDR3 reads CASSIDGRGETQYF.

This clone has at least ten counts. The read is 3 residues too short to cover the CDR3 end, so that end is filled in from the germline J gene. The rearrangement joins TRBV30 to TRBJ2-3, with D perhaps TRBD1 (5 bases). Germline V lookup: CDR1 GTSNPN, CDR2 SVGIG (reference sequence). V dropped 4 bases and J dropped 0 bases, with 14 bases sitting between them. The CDR3 loop spans 15 amino acids. CDR3 sequence: CAWKKGATSTDTQYF. CDR3 DNA (partial): TGTGCCTGGAAGAAAGGGGCCACTAGCACAGATACG.

This clone was counted at least ten times. The CDR3 end falls 3 residues outside the read, so it is completed with the germline J gene. The chain recombines TRBV28 with TRBJ2-5; D might be TRBD1 or TRBD2, each matching 5 bases. The CDR3 has 15 residues. Germline CDR1 reads MDHEN; CDR2 reads SYDVKM. The V and J ends lost 4 bases and 5 bases respectively, with 17 bases between them. CDR3 DNA, as far as it was read: TGTGCCAGCAGTTCCCCCGGCCTCGAGGGGGAGACC. Translating it yields CASSSPGLEGET. The CDR3 reads in full as CASSSPGLEGETQYF.

This clone was counted only a few times. The read terminates 3 residues ahead of where the CDR3 ends, so the germline J gene completes it. The rearrangement joins TRBV5-3 to TRBJ1-5, with TRBD1 matching 8 bases. TRBV5-3 is an ORF, with its function uncertain. The CDR3 length is 12 residues. Germline trimming cut 4 bases from V and 9 bases from J; bases unmatched to any gene: 3. Partial CDR3 DNA: TGTGCCAGAAGCCGGACAGGGAGGCCC. Translating it yields CARSRTGRP. The full CDR3 protein is CARSRTGRPQHF.

This clone occurred a few times. The junction and the germline gene differ at one end; a read error may be behind it. The CDR3 end lies 3 residues beyond the end of the read and is filled in from the germline J gene. This chain uses TRBV6-1 with TRBJ1-5; the match to TRBD1 covers 7 bases. Looked up from germline, CDR1 is MNHNS and CDR2 is SASEGT. The CDR3 length is 15 residues. CDR3 in amino acids: CASSDPGQRNQPQHF. The part of the CDR3 DNA that was read is TGTGCCAGCAGTGACCCGGGACAGCGCAACCAGCCC.

There are many counts of this clone. Germline is not matched at one junction end, which may reflect a read error. Partial CDR3 DNA: TGTGCTAGCAGCTCCGGGACAGGGTACAGTACG. Its translation: CASSSGTGYST. The CDR3, in full, reads CASSSGTGYSTQYF. The chain combines TRBV7-7 with TRBJ2-3, with 9 positions matching TRBD1. The read finishes 3 residues shy of the CDR3 end, and the germline J gene is used to complete it. The CDR3 totals 14 residues. Germline V gene data show CDR1 as SSHAT and CDR2 as FNYEAQ (reference sequence).

This clone has a handful of counts. The CDR3 extends 3 residues past the end of the read, so its final part is completed from the germline J gene. This rearrangement joins TRBV19 to TRBJ1-6, with D possibly being TRBD1 (6 bases). This CDR3 region has 17 residues. CDR1 LNHDA and CDR2 SQIVND come from the germline V gene (reference sequence). V lost 6 bases, J lost 8 bases, and 23 bases lay in between. CDR3 sequence: CASRDSTRGPVDSPLHF. CDR3 bases read: TGTGCCAGTAGAGACTCCACCAGGGGTCCCGTGGATTCACCC.

This clone appeared many times. The read ends 3 residues shy of where the CDR3 ends; the end is completed using the germline J gene. The genes are TRBV6-4 and TRBJ2-2; D gene unclear. CDR3 size: 15 residues. The V end was cut by 3 bases, the J end by 6 bases, with 14 bases between. Germline V gene lookup returns CDR1 MRHNA and CDR2 SNTAGT. The CDR3 is CASSDAGKSPGELFF. The CDR3 bases that were read are TGTGCCAGCAGTGATGCAGGAAAGAGTCCCGGGGAG.

With regard to this clone: The CDR3 end is not reached by the read, which stops 3 residues before it; the germline J gene fills it in. The chain links TRBV2 to TRBJ1-2; the match to TRBD1 covers 7 bases. The trim removed 4 bases at V and 4 bases at J, leaving 12 bases unmatched. The germline gives CDR1 SNHLY, CDR2 FYNNEI. The CDR3 is made up of 16 amino acids. CDR3: CASSGVPGAGGYGYTF. The DNA read from the CDR3 is TGTGCCAGCAGTGGGGTCCCAGGGGCAGGGGGCTATGGC.

The sample holds many counts of this clone. The read ends 3 residues early relative to the CDR3; the germline J gene fills the gap. The V and J genes are TRBV5-1 and TRBJ2-3, with TRBD2 matching over 7 bases. The CDR3 runs 14 residues. V shed 1 base, J shed 5 bases, and the junction held 4 bases outside the gene matches. Looked up from germline, CDR1 is SGHRS and CDR2 is YFSETQ. This CDR3 is CASSLTGGGDTQYF. The part of the CDR3 DNA that was read is TGCGCCAGCAGCTTGACGGGGGGAGGAGATACG. Full variable domain (remainder filled in from reference TRBV5-1 and TRBJ2-3): KAGVTQTPRYLIKTRGQQVTLSCSPISGHRSVSWYQQTPGQGLQFLFEYFSETQRNKGNFPGRFSGRQFSNSRSEMNVSTLELGDSALYLCASSLTGGGDTQYFGPGTRLTVL.

This clone turned up a few times. The read falls 3 residues short of the CDR3 end, and the missing part is taken from the germline J gene. This chain connects TRBV7-6 to TRBJ1-1; TRBD1 might be the D (5 bases). V was trimmed by 1 base and J by 4 bases, leaving 13 bases between them. Germline V gene sequence: CDR1 SGHVS, CDR2 FNYEAQ. There are 15 residues in the CDR3. CDR3 residues: CASSLDLTASTEAFF. The covered CDR3 bases are TGTGCCAGCAGCTTAGATTTGACAGCCTCCACTGAA. The complete variable domain, with remaining parts taken from reference TRBV7-6 and TRBJ1-1, reads GAGVSQSPRYKVTKRGQDVALRCDPISGHVSLYWYRQALGQGPEFLTYFNYEAQQDKSGLPNDRFSAERPEGSISTLTIQRTEQRDSAMYRCASSLDLTASTEAFFGQGTRLTVV.

This clone was found many times. The CDR3 end falls 3 residues outside the read, so it is completed with the germline J gene. The chain employs TRBV5-1 and TRBJ1-1; TRBD1 agrees at 9 bases. CDR3 length: 16 residues. Germline trimming cut 4 bases from V and 4 bases from J; bases unmatched to any gene: 11. Germline CDR1 SGHRS, CDR2 YFSETQ. Partial CDR3 DNA: TGCGCCAGCAGCGGTGGGTCTGGACAGGGGATCACTGAA. Amino acid sequence: CASSGGSGQGITE. The whole CDR3 protein is CASSGGSGQGITEAFF. Full variable domain (remainder filled in from reference TRBV5-1 and TRBJ1-1): KAGVTQTPRYLIKTRGQQVTLSCSPISGHRSVSWYQQTPGQGLQFLFEYFSETQRNKGNFPGRFSGRQFSNSRSEMNVSTLELGDSALYLCASSGGSGQGITEAFFGQGTRLTVV.

This clone has at least ten counts. The read halts 3 residues ahead of the CDR3 end, with the missing end drawn from the germline J gene. The V and J genes are TRBV30 and TRBJ2-7, with 10 bases identical to TRBD1. The ends lost 3 bases at V and 6 bases at J; junction bases unmatched: 5. Germline V gives CDR1 GTSNPN, CDR2 SVGIG (reference sequence). The CDR3 sequence is 13 residues long. The CDR3 spells CAWRVGQGTEQYF. The DNA read from the CDR3 is TGTGCCTGGAGAGTGGGACAGGGGACCGAG. The full variable domain, its missing parts supplied by reference TRBV30 and TRBJ2-7, is SQTIHQWPATLVQPVGSPLSLECTVEGTSNPNLYWYRQAAGRGLQLLFYSVGIGQISSEVPQNLSASRPQDRQFILSSKKLLLSDSGFYLCAWRVGQGTEQYFGPGTRLTVT.

This clone was picked up many times. Coverage ceases 3 residues before the CDR3 finishes, and the germline J gene fills in the end. This chain links TRBV19 with TRBJ2-5, with a possible D match to TRBD1 (5 bases). Germline CDR1 is LNHDA and CDR2 is SQIVND (reference sequence). V shed 5 bases and J shed 3 bases, with 13 bases lying between them. The CDR3 contains 14 residues. CDR3 bases read: TGTGCCAGTAGTTCACGACAGCTTGAAGAGACC. Protein: CASSSRQLEET. The full CDR3 is CASSSRQLEETQYF.

About this clone itself: The read ends 3 residues early relative to the CDR3; the germline J gene fills the gap. V is TRBV23-1 and J is TRBJ1-5; TRBD1 agrees at 10 bases. TRBV23-1 is sorted into the ORF group, with uncertain function. This CDR3 region has 15 residues. Losses at the gene ends were 3 bases for V and 6 bases for J; bases not matched to a gene: 5. The sequenced CDR3 bases are TGCGCCAGCAGTCAGACAGGGGGCCCGCCTCAGCCC. Amino acids: CASSQTGGPPQP. Given in full, the CDR3 is CASSQTGGPPQPQHF.